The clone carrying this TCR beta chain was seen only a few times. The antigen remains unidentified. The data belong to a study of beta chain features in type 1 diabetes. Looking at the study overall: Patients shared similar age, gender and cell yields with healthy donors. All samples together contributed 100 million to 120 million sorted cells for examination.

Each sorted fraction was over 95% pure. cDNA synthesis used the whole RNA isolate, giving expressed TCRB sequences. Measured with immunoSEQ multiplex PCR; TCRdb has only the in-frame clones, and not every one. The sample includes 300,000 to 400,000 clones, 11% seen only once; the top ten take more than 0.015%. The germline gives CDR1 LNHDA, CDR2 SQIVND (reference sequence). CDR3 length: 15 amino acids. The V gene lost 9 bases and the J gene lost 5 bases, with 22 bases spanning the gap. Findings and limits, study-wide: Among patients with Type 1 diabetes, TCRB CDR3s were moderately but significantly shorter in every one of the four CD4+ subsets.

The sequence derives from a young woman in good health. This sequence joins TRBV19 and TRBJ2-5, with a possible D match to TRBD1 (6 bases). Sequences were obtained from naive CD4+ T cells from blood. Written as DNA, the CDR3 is TGTGCCAGCCAAAGGTGGGCAGGGGTTAAGGAGACCCAGTACTTC. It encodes CASQRWAGVKETQYF.